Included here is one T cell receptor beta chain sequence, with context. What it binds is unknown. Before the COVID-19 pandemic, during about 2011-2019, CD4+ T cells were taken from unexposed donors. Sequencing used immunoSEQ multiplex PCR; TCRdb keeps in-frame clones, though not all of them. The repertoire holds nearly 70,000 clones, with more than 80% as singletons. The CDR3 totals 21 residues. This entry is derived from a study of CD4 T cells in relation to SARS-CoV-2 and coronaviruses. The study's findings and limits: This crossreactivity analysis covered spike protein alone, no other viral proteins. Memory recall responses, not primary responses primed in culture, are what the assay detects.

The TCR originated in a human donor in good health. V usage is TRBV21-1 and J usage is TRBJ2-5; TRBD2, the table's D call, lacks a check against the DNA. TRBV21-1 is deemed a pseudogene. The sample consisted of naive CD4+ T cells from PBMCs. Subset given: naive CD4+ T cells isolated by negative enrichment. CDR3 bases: TGTGCCAGCAGCAAAGTCTATGGGACGGGAGACTTTCCCAATTACCAAGAGACCCAGTACTTC. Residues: CASSKVYGTGDFPNYQETQYF.